Included here is one T cell receptor (beta chain) sequence, with context. As yet, its antigen is unknown. This specimen belongs to a study of identifying expanded T cells in peripheral blood. Study-level results: Clone count variance between roughly 2-week samples rose with total template count. Differentially abundant clones: about 1.1 between replicates, approximately 16 at about 13 days, 19 to 20 at four.

No infections or other immune events were documented during collection. Germline V lookup: CDR1 MDHEN, CDR2 SYDVKM. CDR3 size: 12 residues. The V gene end was trimmed by 9 bases and the J gene end by 9 bases; junction bases not matched to a gene: 5. The assay was immunoSEQ multiplex PCR, and TCRdb's table has in-frame clones only and misses some. The sample has 120,000 or so clones, roughly 84% seen once. Specimen: blood. V usage is TRBV28 and J usage is TRBJ1-6, with 7 bases aligning to TRBD1. The TCR sequence derives from a person aged 18 to 70 in good health. This chain's CDR3 is CASVQGSSPLHF. CDR3 DNA sequence: TGTGCCAGTGTACAGGGGAGTTCACCCCTCCACTTT. Full variable domain (outside the CDR3, taken from reference TRBV28 and TRBJ1-6): DVKVTQSSRYLVKRTGEKVFLECVQDMDHENMFWYRQDPGLGLRLIYFSYDVKMKEKGDIPEGYSVSREKKERFSLILESASTNQTSMYLCASVQGSSPLHFGNGTRLTVT.